The present TCR beta chain was sequenced within a study of cytomegalovirus exposure and HLA in healthy donors. Background on the study: Assignment to the Caucasian-associated ancestry cluster applied to approximately 79% of the roughly 400 genotyped donors. Study outcomes and limitations: The CMV antigen specificity of a few CMV-associated chains was confirmed through in vitro analysis. Researchers reported in a later analysis that common viral pathogens appeared linked to several top clusters.

As concerns this clone: The antigen is undetermined.

The PCR used 60 Vbeta and 13 Jbeta primers. Here immunoSEQ multiplex PCR was the method, and the copy in TCRdb shows in-frame clones only, minus some. This repertoire shows 110,000 to 150,000 clones, approximately 80% found once; its top ten account for 3.5% to 5%. Germline V gene data show CDR1 as SGHDT and CDR2 as YYEEEE. Trimming at V came to 3 bases and at J to 0 bases, leaving 2 bases not matched to a gene. The CDR3 runs 15 residues. These donors counted as nominally healthy when sampled, but unrecorded immune exposures were likely. The chain employs TRBV5-6 and TRBJ2-2, with 7 bases matching TRBD2. This receptor was taken from a male donor in good health and CMV-seronegative. Material for sequencing was PBMCs. The CDR3 DNA reads TGTGCCAGCAGCTGGGGGGGTGCGAACACCGGGGAGCTGTTTTTT. Translated, it gives CASSWGGANTGELFF.